This TCR beta chain derives from a study of blood T cell repertoires in COVID-19. Study context: Sites in the United States, Italy and Spain provided acute and convalescent COVID-19 samples. T cells, B-cell-depleted T cells, or PBMCs provided the cDNA or gDNA that served as material.

As handled by the study authors: The authors estimated nucleated cell counts from reference gene primer amplification. Generated by immunoSEQ multiplex PCR, the TCRdb table keeps only in-frame clones and is missing some. Clone size and the V and J calls come from that table; the DNA yielded D and trimming. Here the sample spans some 200,000 clones, 82% being singletons. This clone was seen only a few times. The clonotype comes from a middle-aged woman with acute or convalescent COVID-19. What was sequenced was peripheral blood.

CDR3 in amino acids: CASSWNRAVNYGYTF. As DNA, the CDR3 is TGTGCCAGCAGCTGGAACAGGGCCGTTAACTATGGCTACACCTTC. This chain joins TRBV5-4 and TRBJ1-2; possibly TRBD1 for D (6 bases). CDR3 length: 15 amino acids. V was clipped by 3 bases and J by 1 base, with 13 bases between them. Per germline, CDR1 SGHNT and CDR2 YYREEE (reference sequence).